The 23 T cell receptor beta chains given below trace back to one sample, sequenced in a study of CD8 T cells in Susac syndrome. It was with random hexamers that about 0.45 to 1 ug RNA was reverse transcribed. TCRdb itself ran the immunoSEQ multiplex PCR reads through MiXCR, one entry per CDR3 protein. The sample holds about 300,000 distinct CDR3 sequences, 85% seen once. What was sequenced was CD8+ T cells from PBMCs. The receptors were sampled from a human donor with multiple sclerosis.

This clonotype was picked up one time. This chain links TRBV30 with TRBJ2-1; 9 nucleotides line up with TRBD2. The CDR3 is 17 residues long. The junction had 15 bases not matched to a gene; V was cut back by 1 base and J by 8 bases. CDR1 and CDR2 from the germline V gene are GTSNPN and SVGIG (reference sequence). CDR3 sequence (DNA): TGTGCCTGGAGTGGGTCGCCTAGCGGGACGGGGGACCATGAGCAGTTCTTC. Protein sequence: CAWSGSPSGTGDHEQFF.

The J gene is TRBJ2-7, the V gene TRBV28; D is unclear. In germline, CDR1 is MDHEN, CDR2 SYDVKM. Trimming shortened V by 3 bases and J by 5 bases, and 20 bases separated the two germline ends. CDR3 length equals 16 residues. This CDR3 reads CASSFPPTPERDEQYF. The CDR3 nucleotides are TGTGCCAGCAGTTTCCCCCCGACACCCGAAAGGGACGAGCAGTACTTC.

This sequence joins TRBV6-1 and TRBJ1-3; 8 nucleotides align to TRBD1. Germline V gene data show CDR1 as MNHNS and CDR2 as SASEGT. The CDR3 totals 16 residues. Trimming at V came to 10 bases and at J to 0 bases, leaving 11 bases not matched to a gene. The CDR3 reads CATRRDRTVSGNTIYF. Here the CDR3 DNA reads TGTGCCACCCGGCGGGACAGGACCGTCTCTGGAAACACCATATATTTT.

The chain is built from TRBV20-1 and TRBJ1-5; 7 bases map to TRBD1. The CDR3 has 16 amino acids. Trimming at V came to 4 bases and at J to 0 bases, leaving 9 bases not matched to a gene. The germline CDR1 and CDR2 sequences are DFQATT and SNEGSKA (reference sequence). This CDR3 is CSANREGQYSNQPQHF. The CDR3 nucleotides read TGCAGTGCTAATCGCGAGGGACAGTATAGCAATCAGCCCCAGCATTTT.

This clonotype showed up just once. This chain's CDR3 is CASSPLTGDTEAFF. The CDR3 coding sequence is TGTGCCAGCAGTCCTTTGACAGGGGACACTGAAGCTTTCTTT. This chain uses TRBV28 with TRBJ1-1; 8 bases agree with TRBD1. V lost 5 bases to trimming and J lost 3 bases; unmatched junction nucleotides: 5. The CDR3 covers 14 residues. Germline-derived CDR1 and CDR2 are MDHEN and SYDVKM.

V gene TRBV27 combines with J gene TRBJ2-1, with TRBD1 identical over 7 bases. The CDR3 extends over 14 amino acids. The germline gives CDR1 MNHEY, CDR2 SMNVEV (reference sequence). With V trimmed by 2 bases and J by 3 bases, 1 base remained unmatched. This chain's CDR3 is CASSLRQGYNEQFF. The CDR3 DNA is TGTGCCAGCAGTTTAAGACAGGGCTACAATGAGCAGTTCTTC.

The count of this clonotype is one. The rearrangement joins TRBV28 to TRBJ1-5; D is possibly TRBD1 (6 bases). The CDR3 has 17 amino acids. With 2 bases removed from V and 2 bases from J, the gap between germline ends came to 16 bases. Germline CDR1 is MDHEN and CDR2 is SYDVKM. As DNA, the CDR3 is TGTGCCAGCAGTTTAGGGGCAGGGGTTCTAGGCAATCAGCCCCAGCATTTT. It yields the protein CASSLGAGVLGNQPQHF.

The chain employs TRBV28 and TRBJ1-1; 7 nucleotides line up with TRBD1. From germline, CDR1 is MDHEN and CDR2 SYDVKM. The ends lost 5 bases at V and 0 bases at J; junction bases unmatched: 12. This CDR3 is 17 amino acids long. The DNA for the CDR3 is TGTGCCAGCAGTCCCCCCGGACAGGCCTTCATGAACACTGAAGCTTTCTTT. Protein: CASSPPGQAFMNTEAFF.

The rearrangement uses TRBV4-3 and TRBJ1-5, with unresolved D. This CDR3 is 15 amino acids long. Trimming cost V 0 bases and J 2 bases, with 8 bases left between them. CDR1 is LGHNA, CDR2 YSLEER, per germline. The CDR3 loop reads CASSQDFEGNQPQHF. The CDR3 region has the DNA TGCGCCAGCAGCCAAGATTTCGAGGGCAATCAGCCCCAGCATTTT.

The chain carries TRBV4-3 and TRBJ2-1; 10 nucleotides align to TRBD2. J was trimmed by 4 bases and V by 2 bases; bases with no gene match: 8. Germline V CDR1 and CDR2: LGHNA, YSLEER. The CDR3 is 17 amino acids. CDR3 sequence reads: CASSQTVAGGVYNEQFF. CDR3 DNA sequence: TGCGCCAGCAGCCAAACCGTAGCGGGAGGAGTGTACAATGAGCAGTTCTTC.

There are a few counts of this clonotype. V is TRBV4-3 and J is TRBJ1-1; TRBD1 matches 7 bases. Germline trimming cut 8 bases from V and 10 bases from J; bases unmatched to any gene: 7. The CDR3 runs to 11 residues. In germline, CDR1 is LGHNA, CDR2 YSLEER. The CDR3 DNA is TGCGCCAGCCGGGGCCCAGGGGGAGCTTTCTTT. As protein: CASRGPGGAFF.

CDR3 in DNA: TGTGCCAGCAGTTTTCCCCACAGGAGCTCAGATACGCAGTATTTT. It encodes CASSFPHRSSDTQYF. The chain recombines TRBV27 with TRBJ2-3, with a weak D call TRBD1 (5 bases). Germline V CDR1 and CDR2: MNHEY, SMNVEV (reference sequence). Trimming removed 3 bases from V and 4 bases from J, with 14 bases in between. The CDR3 contains 15 residues.

The rearrangement joins TRBV15 to TRBJ2-7; 13 nucleotides line up with TRBD2. Germline V gives CDR1 LNHNV, CDR2 YYDKDF (reference sequence). The CDR3 runs to 13 residues. With 8 bases clipped from V and 7 bases from J, the junction kept 5 bases outside the gene matches. The CDR3 nucleotides read TGTGCCACCGGACTAGCGGGAGCGGGGGAGCAGTACTTC. It is translated as CATGLAGAGEQYF.

The V call is TRBV12-3 or TRBV12-4, the J call TRBJ2-7; no clear D gene. The CDR3 length is 14 residues. V was shortened by 3 bases and J by 4 bases, with 13 bases between the two germline ends. As DNA, the CDR3 is TGTGCCAGCAGTTTCGCCGGGTCCGCTTACGAGCAGTACTTC. This codes for CASSFAGSAYEQYF.

The J gene is TRBJ2-1, the V gene TRBV29-1, with D unresolved. With 7 bases removed from V and 6 bases from J, the gap between germline ends came to 10 bases. CDR3 length: 11 residues. Germline CDR1 reads SQVTM; CDR2 reads ANQGSEA. The CDR3 loop is CSEGSFNEQFF. In DNA form, the CDR3 reads TGCAGCGAGGGCAGCTTCAATGAGCAGTTCTTC.

V is TRBV6-5 and J is TRBJ2-1, with TRBD2 matching over 7 bases. CDR1 and CDR2 from the germline V gene are MNHEY and SVGAGI. The CDR3 covers 15 residues. Trimming took 5 bases from V and 10 from J; bases not matched to a gene: 14. The CDR3, as DNA: TGTGCCAGCAGTCTCCTAGGGGCTAGCGGAGAGGAGCAGTTCTTC. Amino acids: CASSLLGASGEEQFF.

The chain's CDR3 is CASSQVFLAGGIDEQFF. The DNA for the CDR3 is TGTGCCAGCAGCCAAGTATTTCTAGCGGGAGGAATAGACGAGCAGTTCTTC. The gene calls are TRBV14 and TRBJ2-1, with TRBD2 matching over 11 bases. CDR3 size: 17 residues. Germline CDR1 is SGHDN and CDR2 is FVKESK. Trimming at V came to 1 base and at J to 10 bases, leaving 12 bases not matched to a gene.

This rearrangement joins TRBV28 to TRBJ1-5, with TRBD1 matching 7 bases. Germline values: CDR1 MDHEN, CDR2 SYDVKM. Trimming took 0 bases from V and 5 from J; bases not matched to a gene: 10. The CDR3 has 17 amino acids. As DNA, the CDR3 is TGTGCCAGCAGTTTATGGGGCGGCGGGACAGCCGATCAGCCCCAGCATTTT. It is translated as CASSLWGGGTADQPQHF.

The chain uses TRBV14 and TRBJ1-1; a weak D match, TRBD1 (5 bases). V lost 0 bases and J lost 1, with 21 bases in between. Per the germline V gene, CDR1 is SGHDN and CDR2 is FVKESK. CDR3 length: 19 residues. The CDR3 DNA is TGTGCCAGCAGCCAAGACGGGAAGCTCATGGGGGGTTGGAACACTGAAGCTTTCTTT. Protein sequence: CASSQDGKLMGGWNTEAFF.

CDR3: CSVEMGGDAYEQYF. CDR3 nucleotide sequence: TGCAGCGTTGAGATGGGAGGGGACGCGTACGAGCAGTACTTC. The V gene is TRBV29-1, the J gene TRBJ2-7; 7 positions agree with TRBD2. CDR1 is SQVTM and CDR2 is ANQGSEA in the germline V gene. The V gene end was trimmed by 3 bases and the J gene end by 4 bases; junction bases not matched to a gene: 9. The CDR3 length is 14 residues.

Concerning this clonotype: The conserved phenylalanine or tryptophan is not found at the CDR3 terminus, so this likely reflects a read error. The limits of the CDR3 on the DNA are not certain, so only TCRdb's listed CDR3 is given. The V and J genes are TRBV7-9 and TRBJ2-1; the D call of TRBD1 is as the table states it, not checked on the DNA. Counting both end residues, the CDR3 totals 12 amino acids. Germline CDR1 SEHNR, CDR2 FQNEAQ (reference sequence). The CDR3 protein is CASSLEPGPSRV.

This clonotype was counted between two and nine times. The rearrangement links TRBV7-2 to TRBJ2-7; D gene ambiguous. Trimming left V 2 bases short and J 2 bases short, with 7 bases between. There are 13 residues in the CDR3. Looked up from germline, CDR1 is SGHTA and CDR2 is FQGNSA. In DNA form, the CDR3 reads TGTGCCAGCAGCTTATACCCCGCCTACGAGCAGTACTTC. Residues: CASSLYPAYEQYF.

The rearrangement links TRBV5-1 to TRBJ2-7, with D uncertain. V shed 0 bases and J shed 0 bases, with 10 bases lying between them. Per the germline V gene, CDR1 is SGHRS and CDR2 is YFSETQ. CDR3 length equals 15 residues. As DNA, the CDR3 is TGCGCCAGCAGCTTGGTCCAGGACCACTCCTACGAGCAGTACTTC. Translation: CASSLVQDHSYEQYF.